This TCR beta chain was sequenced during a study of blood T cells in healthy people across ages. Overall study findings and caveats: Age advanced and TCR beta diversity per million T cells fell, roughly linearly. Diversity was higher, and naive CD4+ cells more numerous, in long-lived donors than in aged donors. Diversity of TCR beta correlated strongly with naive T cell percentage. The lack of PBMC sorting stopped any conclusive naive versus antigen-experienced comparison.

Notes on this clonotype: The antigen is undetermined.

For the second PCR, which ran for roughly 6 to 11 cycles, a sample-barcoded 5' primer and a J-beta primer mix were used. TCRdb re-called the 5' RACE reads with MiXCR, one entry per CDR3 protein. Of 910,000 or so distinct CDR3 sequences in the sample, 51% were seen once. Germline assignment: CDR1 MNHNS and CDR2 SASEGT. The V and J ends lost 6 bases and 0 bases, in that order; junction bases with no gene match: 8. The CDR3 totals 16 residues. The J gene is TRBJ1-5, the V gene TRBV6-1; 7 nucleotides match TRBD1. The sequence derives from a woman in her sixties or seventies in good health. Sequencing was carried out using blood. This CDR3 reads CASSSPTGLSNQPQHF. The CDR3 DNA sequence: TGTGCCAGCAGCTCCCCGACAGGGCTTAGCAATCAGCCCCAGCATTTT.